This T cell receptor (beta chain) stems from a study of spatial heterogeneity in lung cancer. Study-wide findings and caveats: At resection, ubiquitous expanded tumor TCRs appeared in blood more than at follow-up.

The length of the CDR3 is 14 residues. Germline-derived CDR1 and CDR2 are MNHEY and SMNVEV (reference sequence). V lost 6 bases, J lost 4 bases, and 14 bases lay in between. Regarding time point: sample taken at primary tumor resection. Each TCR cDNA molecule carried a unique molecular identifier. From the 5' RACE reads, TCRdb called clonotypes with MiXCR, one entry per CDR3 protein. The sample gives about 38,000 distinct CDR3 sequences, 6% to 8% of which show up once; approximately 30% is in the top ten. This clonotype occurred many times. The antigen remains undetermined. This receptor was identified in a male donor with early-stage non-small cell lung cancer. The material was PBMCs, obtained at surgery. V usage is TRBV27 and J usage is TRBJ2-3; the D gene is possibly TRBD2 (5 bases). The CDR3 protein is CASSSGLAADTQYF. The CDR3, as DNA: TGTGCCAGCAGCTCTGGGCTAGCCGCAGATACGCAGTATTTT.